This record covers a single T cell receptor (beta chain). Its antigen remains unidentified. Base-call qualities are not available, and no considerably larger clone is one nucleotide away. The library came from 5' RACE. A second roughly 6 to 12 cycle PCR used a sample-barcoded 5' primer and a J-beta primer mix. A unique molecular identifier was introduced onto each TCR beta cDNA molecule by a template-switch 5' adaptor carrying 12 random nucleotides. Each sample yielded at least 2.5 million CDR3-containing paired-end reads. First-strand cDNA was synthesized from all RNA with the Mint cDNA synthesis kit, primed by a TRBC-specific oligonucleotide. After uracil-DNA glycosylase treatment, a first 18-cycle PCR used universal primers M1SS and BC2_uni_R on all cDNA. The study's processing was this. Normalization of each sample was performed by random selection of 1 million high-quality reads, each carrying a distinct molecular identifier. Reads sharing molecular identifiers were discarded rather than binned into consensus sequences. MiTCR, with a Q25 quality threshold and the strictest error-elimination algorithm, was used for CDR3 identification, clonotype clustering and error correction. A nonparametric unseen species model using Euler transformation provided a lower-bound estimate of total TCR beta diversity. TCRdb took the public reads, trimmed them with fastp at Q25, ran MiXCR for clone calling and kept in-frame beta chains. Rows matching on CDR3 protein sequence are summarized as one entry with the most common DNA and genes. For this entry, the V and J calls and clone size follow TCRdb and not the study's own pipeline. The sample contains approximately 2,000,000 distinct CDR3 sequences, approximately 40% of them found a single time. The ten largest clonotypes hold around 23% of the sample.

Systemically healthy Caucasian individuals from Russia, some 40 in total and aged roughly 6 to 90 years, were included as donors. Each donor gave approximately 9.4 milliliters of peripheral blood, drawn into EDTA-treated Vacutainer tubes. Ficoll-Paque density-gradient centrifugation was used to isolate PBMCs, with at least 7 million per sample. Trizol reagent was used to extract total RNA from the PBMCs, yielding at least 5 micrograms per sample. For every donor, flow cytometry on a PBMC aliquot measured the percentage of naive CD45RAhigh/CD27high T cells. The data belong to a study of blood T cells in healthy people across ages (dated by TCRdb to the mid-2010s). About the full investigation: In model experiments, template switching captured roughly one uniquely barcoded TCR beta cDNA molecule for every two T cells. Two additional independent replicas of 1 million unique cDNA reads from the same blood draw were analyzed for two donors (one aged 18 to 30 and one aged 80 or older). Four age groups were formed from the donors: young (average roughly 16 years), middle-aged (just under 40), aged (under 70) and long-lived (more than 75). To avoid experimental bias, donors of different ages were randomly spread across the sequencing lanes. To track age-related changes in TCR beta repertoire diversity, the study relied on deep sequencing normalized with unique cDNA molecular identifiers.

The paper as a whole reports these results and caveats: Compared with the aged group, the long-lived group had more naive CD4+ T cells, fewer expanded clones and increased TCR diversity, a pattern suggesting age selection. A strong correlation was found between observed TCR beta diversity and the percentage of naive T cells measured by flow cytometry. Estimates of total diversity based on one million sequenced T cells were considered lower bounds and underestimates. Bulk unsorted PBMC profiling prevented conclusive comparison of naive and antigen-experienced compartments. Because donor CMV infection status was unknown, age-related changes in expanded clonotypes were potentially confounded. As age increased, observed TCR beta diversity per million T cells dropped in a roughly linear way, and a significant reduction was already evident by age about 40.

The sequence was obtained from a human donor in good health. The sequencing input was blood.

CDR3 protein: CASSGLRIYNEQFF. DNA sequence: TGTGCCAGCAGCGGATTGCGCATCTACAATGAGCAGTTCTTC. The sequence joins TRBV5-8 to TRBJ2-1, with the D gene uncertain. V and J are truncated by 4 bases and 3 bases respectively, leaving an intervening sequence of 11 bases. The CDR1 and CDR2 encoded by the germline V gene are SGHTS and YDEGEE. Measured from the cysteine to the phenylalanine, the CDR3 is 14 residues long. The entry retains the CDR3 DNA only, 42 bases that are in frame from base 1. Here the CDR3 is joined to the reference TRBV5-8 and TRBJ2-1 genes, and the full variable domain is: EAGVTQSPTHLIKTRGQQATLRCSPISGHTSVYWYQQALGLGLQFLLWYDEGEERNRGNFPPRFSGRQFPNYSSELNVNALELEDSALYLCASSGLRIYNEQFFGPGTRLTVL.